Detailed here is one TCR beta chain. These data come from a study of blood T cell repertoires in COVID-19. Study background: Material from acute and convalescent COVID-19 was sourced from the United States, Italy and Spain.

Trimming shortened V by 10 bases and J by 0 bases, and 5 bases separated the two germline ends. The CDR3 sequence is 12 residues long. Germline CDR1 SGHNT, CDR2 YYREEE (reference sequence). In the authors' workflow: By means of reference gene primer amplification, nucleated cell counts were estimated. The assay was immunoSEQ multiplex PCR, and TCRdb's table has in-frame clones only and misses some. The V and J calls and clone size come from that table; D and trimming were worked out from the DNA. The sample shows roughly 140,000 clones, roughly 80% of them seen only once. The clonotype was recovered from a man aged 60 to 69 with acute or convalescent COVID-19. The specimen was peripheral blood. The V and J genes are TRBV5-4 and TRBJ2-6; no clear D. CDR3 protein: CAYTSGANVLTF. The CDR3 nucleotides are TGTGCCTACACCTCTGGGGCCAACGTCCTGACTTTC.